Each of the 11 T cell receptor beta chains below was sequenced from the same sample in a study of early T cells in non-severe SARS-CoV-2 infection (dated by TCRdb to the early 2020s). The library relied on 5' RACE. For sequencing, a NextSeq 500 was employed. TCRdb cleaned the public reads at Q25 with fastp, built clones with MiXCR and kept in-frame beta chains. Merged by CDR3 protein, the rows form single entries marked with the most common genes and DNA. This sample comprises more than 50,000 distinct CDR3 sequences, 9.1% of them detected only once. The ten largest make up roughly 4% of the sample. The sample taken for sequencing was whole blood. The receptors stem from an adult who was a healthcare worker with PCR-confirmed SARS-CoV-2 infection or an uninfected control (not recorded which).

This clonotype was detected many times. The chain joins TRBV11-2 to TRBJ2-7; tentative D call: TRBD2 (6 bases). The V gene lost 5 bases and the J gene lost 2 bases, with 16 bases spanning the gap. The germline V gene has CDR1 SGHAT and CDR2 FQNNGV. The CDR3 has 15 residues. The CDR3 DNA reads TGTGCCAGCAGCCCTGGGGCGGGAACGGCCTACGAGCAGTACTTC. Protein product: CASSPGAGTAYEQYF.

This clonotype was seen many times. V gene TRBV4-2 combines with J gene TRBJ1-3; D is ambiguous. Germline V CDR1 and CDR2: LGHNA, YNFKEQ. The V end lost 2 bases, the J end lost 0 bases, and 11 bases lay between the germline ends. This CDR3 region has 16 residues. CDR3 sequence: CASSQSVQSSGNTIYF. The CDR3 DNA reads as TGTGCCAGCAGCCAATCGGTGCAGAGCTCTGGAAACACCATATATTTT.

This clonotype was observed at least ten times. V is TRBV5-6 and J is TRBJ2-5, with no clear D. Deletions cut 4 bases from V and 0 bases from J, with 13 bases between. Germline V gene data show CDR1 as SGHDT and CDR2 as YYEEEE. The CDR3 runs to 15 residues. For the CDR3, the DNA is TGTGCCAGCAGCCAGTCGGTGTCGTACCAAGAGACCCAGTACTTC. It translates to CASSQSVSYQETQYF.

This clonotype was counted only a few times. The chain carries TRBV6-4 and TRBJ2-2, with D possibly being TRBD2 (6 bases). The germline V gene has CDR1 MRHNA and CDR2 SNTAGT. The CDR3 totals 15 residues. The germline V and J ends were trimmed by 0 bases and 5 bases, with 10 bases remaining between them. In DNA, the CDR3 is TGTGCCAGCAGTGACTCCGGGGGAGATACCGGGGAGCTGTTTTTT. It specifies CASSDSGGDTGELFF.

This clonotype was picked up many times. The chain has TRBV19 and TRBJ1-1; no clear D. In germline, CDR1 is LNHDA, CDR2 SQIVND (reference sequence). This CDR3 is 14 amino acids long. Trimming took off 3 bases at V and 0 bases at J, with 8 bases between the two ends. The CDR3: CASSMGALNTEAFF. The CDR3 bases are TGTGCCAGTAGTATGGGAGCATTGAACACTGAAGCTTTCTTT.

This clonotype was counted ten times or more. This rearrangement joins TRBV7-9 to TRBJ2-5, with 10 bases aligning to TRBD2. The ends lost 6 bases at V and 7 bases at J; junction bases unmatched: 8. The CDR3 runs to 14 residues. Per the germline V gene, CDR1 is SEHNR and CDR2 is FQNEAQ (reference sequence). The CDR3 nucleotides read TGTGCCAGCAGTACCGGGACTAGCGTCGGGACCCAGTACTTC. Translation gives CASSTGTSVGTQYF. The whole variable domain, filled in from reference TRBV7-9 and TRBJ2-5, reads DTGVSQNPRHKITKRGQNVTFRCDPISEHNRLYWYRQTLGQGPEFLTYFQNEAQLEKSRLLSDRFSAERPKGSFSTLEIQRTEQGDSAMYLCASSTGTSVGTQYFGPGTRLLVL.

This clonotype was found many times. The rearrangement joins TRBV3-1 to TRBJ1-1; D is perhaps TRBD1 (5 bases). V shed 4 bases and J shed 1 base, with 10 bases lying between them. The germline CDR1 and CDR2 sequences are LGHDT and YNNKEL (reference sequence). The CDR3 has 14 residues. The CDR3 DNA reads TGTGCCAGCAGCCTAGGGGTCGAGAACACTGAAGCTTTCTTT. Residues: CASSLGVENTEAFF.

The table lists this clonotype with many counts. The CDR3 region has the DNA TGTGCCAGCAGCCAAGATCACGGGCACTATCAGCCCCAGCATTTT. Translation gives CASSQDHGHYQPQHF. The V and J genes are TRBV3-1 and TRBJ1-5; D uncertain. Germline V CDR1 and CDR2: LGHDT, YNNKEL (reference sequence). V was clipped by 0 bases and J by 5 bases, with 11 bases between them. The CDR3 has 15 amino acids.

This clonotype appeared many times. This chain connects TRBV24-1 to TRBJ2-1; 8 bases are a match to TRBD2. The V gene end was trimmed by 3 bases and the J gene end by 2 bases; junction bases not matched to a gene: 5. The CDR3 extends over 16 amino acids. Germline-derived CDR1 and CDR2 are KGHDR and SFDVKD. The CDR3 protein is CATSDPSGGTYNEQFF. The CDR3, as DNA: TGTGCCACCAGTGATCCAAGCGGGGGAACCTACAATGAGCAGTTCTTC.

As regards this clonotype: A much larger clone lies a single base off, so this may be a read error. The rearrangement joins TRBV6-2 or TRBV6-3 to TRBJ2-2, with 8 bases that match TRBD2. The CDR3 totals 16 residues. V lost 6 bases and J lost 6; bases outside the gene matches: 12. CDR1 is MNHEY, CDR2 SVGEGT, per germline. The CDR3 reads CASSQGLVGSPGELFF. The CDR3 bases are TGTGCCAGCAGCCAGGGACTAGTGGGTTCACCCGGGGAGCTGTTTTTT.

CDR3 DNA: TGTGCCATCAGAGGGCAGTATGGCTACACCTTC. Its translation is CAIRGQYGYTF. The genes are TRBV10-3 and TRBJ1-2; no clear D gene. The germline V and J ends were trimmed by 6 bases and 5 bases, with 7 bases remaining between them. This CDR3 is built from 11 residues. Germline values: CDR1 ENHRY, CDR2 SYGVKD.